What follows are 12 T cell receptor beta chains derived from one specimen sequenced in a study of cytomegalovirus exposure and HLA in healthy donors. Amplification used 60 Vbeta primers and 13 Jbeta primers. Assay used: immunoSEQ multiplex PCR; TCRdb lists only in-frame clones, some missing. The sample lists about 130,000 clones, around 78% occurring once. Sample: PBMCs. These receptors all come from a man younger than 30 in good health and CMV-seropositive.

Points on this clone: The junction shows a germline mismatch at one end, possibly a read error. Within the sample, other DNA sequences also encode this same CDR3. The chain links TRBV6-5 to TRBJ1-5; no firm D call. Germline V gene data show CDR1 as MNHEY and CDR2 as SVGAGI. This CDR3 region has 16 residues. CDR3: CASSSRPLSGNQPQHF. CDR3 coding DNA: TGCGCCAGCAGTTCCCGACCGTTGAGCGGCAATCAGCCCCAGCATTTT.

The chain is built from TRBV2 and TRBJ1-1, with 7 bases fitting TRBD1. V shed 5 bases and J 4 bases; nucleotides not matched to a gene: 10. This CDR3 region has 15 residues. Germline V CDR1 and CDR2: SNHLY, FYNNEI. The CDR3 bases are TGTGCCAGCAGTTGGGGTGTAGGACAGGCCACTGAAGCTTTCTTT. This translates into CASSWGVGQATEAFF. The entire variable domain, with the rest obtained from reference TRBV2 and TRBJ1-1, is as follows: EPEVTQTPSHQVTQMGQEVILRCVPISNHLYFYWYRQILGQKVEFLVSFYNNEISEKSEIFDDQFSVERPDGSNFTLKIRSTKLEDSAMYFCASSWGVGQATEAFFGQGTRLTVV.

This chain links TRBV13 with TRBJ2-1, with 9 positions matching TRBD1. After removal of 10 bases from V and 8 bases from J, the junction contained 12 bases not matched to a gene. The germline V gene encodes CDR1 PRHDT and CDR2 FYEKMQ (reference sequence). The CDR3 sequence is 14 residues long. Here the CDR3 reads CATSPGQGFHEQFF. The DNA of the CDR3 is TGTGCCACTTCTCCGGGACAGGGTTTCCATGAGCAGTTCTTC.

The gene calls are TRBV2 and TRBJ2-2; D is perhaps TRBD1 (5 bases). V dropped 6 bases and J dropped 7 bases, with 15 bases sitting between them. This CDR3 spans 14 amino acids. CDR1 and CDR2 (germline): SNHLY, FYNNEI. The CDR3 loop is CASSQGVSSGELFF. DNA for the CDR3: TGTGCCAGCAGCCAAGGGGTCAGCAGCGGGGAGCTGTTTTTT. Looking up the rest from reference TRBV2 and TRBJ2-2 gives the full variable domain: EPEVTQTPSHQVTQMGQEVILRCVPISNHLYFYWYRQILGQKVEFLVSFYNNEISEKSEIFDDQFSVERPDGSNFTLKIRSTKLEDSAMYFCASSQGVSSGELFFGEGSRLTVL.

The chain couples TRBV28 to TRBJ2-1; 9 nucleotides align to TRBD1. With 10 bases clipped from V and 7 bases from J, the junction kept 8 bases outside the gene matches. CDR1 is MDHEN, CDR2 SYDVKM, per germline. The CDR3 is 13 residues long. CDR3 protein: CATGTGNWNEQFF. In nucleotides, the CDR3 is TGTGCCACAGGGACAGGGAATTGGAATGAGCAGTTCTTC.

V usage is TRBV25-1 and J usage is TRBJ1-2; 11 positions match TRBD1. The CDR3 totals 15 residues. Germline loops: CDR1 MGHDK, CDR2 SYGVNS. V gave up 2 bases and J gave up 8 bases; unmatched junction bases: 7. CDR3 nucleotide sequence: TGTGCCAGCAGTGAAGGGACAGGGGGGCTTGGCGGCTACACCTTC. The encoded protein is CASSEGTGGLGGYTF.

This clone was observed a handful of times. The chain links TRBV7-6 to TRBJ2-1, with 8 nucleotides matching TRBD1. The trim removed 5 bases at V and 5 bases at J, leaving 11 bases unmatched. The CDR3 totals 16 residues. Germline V lookup: CDR1 SGHVS, CDR2 FNYEAQ. CDR3 sequence: CASSTPRTGSHNEQFF. The CDR3 nucleotides read TGTGCCAGCAGCACTCCTAGGACAGGGTCCCACAATGAGCAGTTCTTC.

The CDR3 sequence: CATGPSTVGVTEQYF. The DNA of the CDR3 is TGTGCCACCGGGCCCTCGACAGTAGGAGTAACCGAGCAGTACTTC. The chain employs TRBV10-3 and TRBJ2-7; possibly TRBD1 for D (5 bases). The V gene lost 10 bases and the J gene lost 6 bases, with 25 bases spanning the gap. The CDR3 runs 15 residues. Germline CDR1 and CDR2: ENHRY and SYGVKD.

This clone was recorded a few times. This is likely an artifact of a read error, given a far larger clone one base away. The chain joins TRBV27 to TRBJ1-2, with TRBD1 as a possible D gene (6 bases). The CDR3 covers 15 residues. The germline V gene has CDR1 MNHEY and CDR2 SMNVEV (reference sequence). CDR3 nucleotides: TGTGCCAGCAGTATATCTAGGGGGTTACTTAATGGCTACACCTTC. Amino acids: CASSISRGLLNGYTF.

The chain uses TRBV6-5 and TRBJ1-2; a weak D match, TRBD1 (6 bases). The CDR3 is made up of 12 amino acids. Germline values: CDR1 MNHEY, CDR2 SVGAGI. The ends were cut back, 8 bases at V and 4 bases at J, with 11 bases in the middle. The CDR3 loop reads CASGQGIYGYTF. The CDR3 nucleotides read TGTGCCAGCGGGCAGGGGATCTATGGCTACACCTTC.

J is TRBJ2-7 and V is TRBV7-8; no reliable D call. Germline assignment: CDR1 SGHVS and CDR2 FQNEAQ. Deletions cut 10 bases from V and 3 bases from J, with 10 bases between. CDR3 size: 11 residues. CDR3 protein: CATSPGYEQYF. The DNA of the CDR3 is TGTGCCACCAGTCCGGGCTACGAGCAGTACTTC.

This clone was counted a single time. The J gene is TRBJ2-7, the V gene TRBV25-1; no clear D. Germline CDR1 reads MGHDK; CDR2 reads SYGVNS. The CDR3 sequence is 12 residues long. Trimming took off 0 bases at V and 3 bases at J, with 3 bases between the two ends. CDR3 coding DNA: TGTGCCAGCAGTGAATACAACTACGAGCAGTACTTC. It encodes CASSEYNYEQYF.